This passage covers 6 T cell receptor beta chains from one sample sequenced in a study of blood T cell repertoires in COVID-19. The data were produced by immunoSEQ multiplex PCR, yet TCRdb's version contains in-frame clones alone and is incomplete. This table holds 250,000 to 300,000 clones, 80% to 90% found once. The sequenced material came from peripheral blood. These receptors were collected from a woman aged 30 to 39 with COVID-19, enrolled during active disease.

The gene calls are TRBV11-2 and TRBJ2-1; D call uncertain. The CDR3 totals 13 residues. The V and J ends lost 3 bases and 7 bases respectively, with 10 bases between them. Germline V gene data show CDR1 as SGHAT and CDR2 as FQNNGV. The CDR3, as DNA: TGTGCCAGCAGCTTTTCCCTTGCGAATGAGCAGTTCTTC. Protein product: CASSFSLANEQFF.

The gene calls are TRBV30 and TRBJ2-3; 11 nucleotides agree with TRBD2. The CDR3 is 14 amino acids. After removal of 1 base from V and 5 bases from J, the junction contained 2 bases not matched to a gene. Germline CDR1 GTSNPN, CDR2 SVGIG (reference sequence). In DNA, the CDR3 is TGTGCCTGGAGTGCGGGGACTAGCGGAGATACGCAGTATTTT. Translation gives CAWSAGTSGDTQYF.

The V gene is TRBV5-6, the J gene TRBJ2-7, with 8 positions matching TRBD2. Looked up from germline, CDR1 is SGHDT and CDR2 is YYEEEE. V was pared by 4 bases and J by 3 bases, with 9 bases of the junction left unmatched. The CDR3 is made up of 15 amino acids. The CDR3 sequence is CASSHKRGPDYEQYF. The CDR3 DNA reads TGTGCCAGCAGCCACAAGCGGGGGCCCGACTACGAGCAGTACTTC.

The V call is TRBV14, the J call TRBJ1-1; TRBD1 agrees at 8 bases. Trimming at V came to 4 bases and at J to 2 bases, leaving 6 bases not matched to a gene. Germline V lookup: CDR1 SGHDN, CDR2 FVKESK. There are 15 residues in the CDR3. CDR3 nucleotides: TGTGCCAGCAGCCTCAAGGACAGGGTCAACACTGAAGCTTTCTTT. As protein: CASSLKDRVNTEAFF.

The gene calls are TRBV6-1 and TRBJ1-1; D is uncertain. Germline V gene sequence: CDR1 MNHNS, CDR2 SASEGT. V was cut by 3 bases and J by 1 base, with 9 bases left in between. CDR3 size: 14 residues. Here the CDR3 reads CASSDPWPNTEAFF. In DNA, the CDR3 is TGTGCCAGCAGTGATCCGTGGCCGAACACTGAAGCTTTCTTT.

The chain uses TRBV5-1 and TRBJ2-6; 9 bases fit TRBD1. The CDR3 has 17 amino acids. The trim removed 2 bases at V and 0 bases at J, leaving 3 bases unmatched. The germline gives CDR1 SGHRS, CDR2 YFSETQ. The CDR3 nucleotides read TGCGCCAGCAGCTTTGGGACAGGGAGCTCTGGGGCCAACGTCCTGACTTTC. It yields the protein CASSFGTGSSGANVLTF.